The clone carrying this T cell receptor (beta chain) was picked up a small number of times. The antigen is not known. The data stem from a study of CD8+ T cells in alopecia areata. Trimming cost V 1 base and J 8 bases; bases outside gene matches: 6. This CDR3 spans 15 amino acids. The germline gives CDR1 SGHRS, CDR2 YFSETQ. Specified treatment: oral pan-JAK inhibitor, 5-10 mg twice daily. Samples from alopecia areata patients were lesional scalp punch biopsies and peripheral blood. CD4+ and CD8+ T cells were sorted from PBMCs. Study conclusions and caveats: With one nonresponder, baseline CD8+ expansion's link to response remains uncertain. Normal skin's resident alphabeta T cells are sequenced alongside lesional scalp T cells.

Following RNA extraction, reverse transcription yielded cDNA that acted as the sequencing template. Sequencing was performed with immunoSEQ multiplex PCR; in TCRdb, only in-frame clones are kept and a portion is missing. The data show about 180,000 clones, 40% to 65% seen once. The TCR was taken from a human donor with alopecia areata. The chain recombines TRBV5-1 with TRBJ2-1; 10 positions match TRBD2. The sequencing here drew on CD8+ T cells sorted from blood, taken at week 52, from a patient treated with tofacitinib. The DNA of the CDR3 is TGCGCCAGCAGCTTGCAGCGGGGGGGCTCTGATGAGCAGTTCTTC. This translates into CASSLQRGGSDEQFF.